This T cell receptor beta chain was recorded in a study of blood T cell repertoires in COVID-19. Study details: In each case, the material was cDNA or gDNA derived from T cells, B-cell-depleted T cells, or PBMCs.

The CDR3 has 13 residues. The germline gives CDR1 SQVTM, CDR2 ANQGSEA. With V trimmed by 4 bases and J by 6 bases, 9 bases remained unmatched. Data came from immunoSEQ multiplex PCR; TCRdb stores just in-frame clones and leaves some out. The sample lists some 490,000 clones, over 75% occurring once. The sequencing sample was made of peripheral blood. The rearrangement uses TRBV29-1 and TRBJ2-7; 7 bases match TRBD2. The source of this sequence is a human donor in a cohort sampled during active COVID-19. CDR3 sequence (DNA): TGCAGCGTTGCCAACCAGGGAGGGTCCGAGCAGTACTTC. Its protein is CSVANQGGSEQYF.